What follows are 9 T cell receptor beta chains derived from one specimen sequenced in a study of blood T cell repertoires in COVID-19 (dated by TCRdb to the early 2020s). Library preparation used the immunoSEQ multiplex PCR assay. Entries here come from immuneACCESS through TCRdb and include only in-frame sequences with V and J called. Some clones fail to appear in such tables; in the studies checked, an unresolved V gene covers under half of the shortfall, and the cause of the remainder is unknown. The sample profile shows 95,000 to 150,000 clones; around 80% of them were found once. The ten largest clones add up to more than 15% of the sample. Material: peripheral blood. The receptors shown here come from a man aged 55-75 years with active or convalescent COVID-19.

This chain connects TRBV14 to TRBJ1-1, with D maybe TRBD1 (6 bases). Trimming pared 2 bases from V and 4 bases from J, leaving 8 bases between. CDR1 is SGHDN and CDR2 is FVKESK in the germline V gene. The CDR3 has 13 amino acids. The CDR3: CASSQQGGTEAFF. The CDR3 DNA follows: TGTGCCAGCAGCCAACAAGGGGGCACTGAAGCTTTCTTT.

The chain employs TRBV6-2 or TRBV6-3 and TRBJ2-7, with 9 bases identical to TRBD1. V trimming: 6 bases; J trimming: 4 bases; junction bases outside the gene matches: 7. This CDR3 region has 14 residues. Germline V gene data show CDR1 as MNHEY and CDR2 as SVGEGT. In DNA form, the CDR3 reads TGTGCCAGCAGCGTGACAGGGGGTTTGTACGAGCAGTACTTC. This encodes CASSVTGGLYEQYF.

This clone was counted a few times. In nucleotides, the CDR3 is TGTGCCAGCTCACCACTCGACAGGAACACTGAAGCTTTCTTT. Protein product: CASSPLDRNTEAFF. The chain combines TRBV18 with TRBJ1-1; TRBD1 might be the D (5 bases). Trimming stripped 1 base from V and 1 base from J, with 7 bases between. CDR3 size: 14 residues. In germline, CDR1 is KGHSH, CDR2 LQKENI.

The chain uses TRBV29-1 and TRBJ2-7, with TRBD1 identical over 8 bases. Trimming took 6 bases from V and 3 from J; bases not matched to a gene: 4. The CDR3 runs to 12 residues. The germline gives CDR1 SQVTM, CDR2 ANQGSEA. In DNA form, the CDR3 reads TGCAGCGTGGGGGACAGGCACTACGAGCAGTACTTC. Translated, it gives CSVGDRHYEQYF.

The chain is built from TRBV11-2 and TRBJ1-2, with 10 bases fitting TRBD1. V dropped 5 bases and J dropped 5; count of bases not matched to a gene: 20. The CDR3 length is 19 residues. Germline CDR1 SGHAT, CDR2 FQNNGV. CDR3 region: CASSAVGGTTGGKRYGYTF. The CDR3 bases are TGTGCCAGCAGCGCCGTGGGAGGAACGACAGGGGGCAAACGGTATGGCTACACCTTC.

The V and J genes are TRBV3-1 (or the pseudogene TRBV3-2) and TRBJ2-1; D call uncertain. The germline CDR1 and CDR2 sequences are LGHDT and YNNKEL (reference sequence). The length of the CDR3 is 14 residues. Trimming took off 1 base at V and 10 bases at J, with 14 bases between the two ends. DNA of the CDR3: TGTGCCAGCAGCCAAGCTGGCGGCGAAGGAGAGCAGTTCTTC. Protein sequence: CASSQAGGEGEQFF.

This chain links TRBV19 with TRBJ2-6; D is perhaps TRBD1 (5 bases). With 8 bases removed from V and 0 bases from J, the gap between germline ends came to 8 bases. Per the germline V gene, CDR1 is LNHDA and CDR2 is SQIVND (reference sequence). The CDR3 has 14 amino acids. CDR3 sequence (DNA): TGTGCCAGTGGACAACTCTCTGGGGCCAACGTCCTGACTTTC. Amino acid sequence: CASGQLSGANVLTF.

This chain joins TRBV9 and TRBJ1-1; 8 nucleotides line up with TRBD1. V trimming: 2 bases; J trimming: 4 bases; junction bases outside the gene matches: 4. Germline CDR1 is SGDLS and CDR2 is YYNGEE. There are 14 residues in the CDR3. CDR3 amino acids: CASSVTGVSTEAFF. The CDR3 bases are TGTGCCAGCAGCGTGACAGGGGTCAGCACTGAAGCTTTCTTT.

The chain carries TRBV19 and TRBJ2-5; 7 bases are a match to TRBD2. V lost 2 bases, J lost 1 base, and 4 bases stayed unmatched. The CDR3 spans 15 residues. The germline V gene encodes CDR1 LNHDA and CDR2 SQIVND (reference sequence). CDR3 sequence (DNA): TGTGCCAGTAGTATATCTGGGAGGGCCCAAGAGACCCAGTACTTC. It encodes CASSISGRAQETQYF.